Below, one T cell receptor (beta chain) is given with its context. Antigen unknown. Primed by a sample-barcoded 5' primer and a J-beta primer mix, a second PCR proceeded for about 6 to 11 cycles. Each of the cDNA molecules was tagged by a template-switch adaptor with 12 random nucleotides. TCRdb processed the 5' RACE reads anew with MiXCR; each CDR3 protein has one entry. The sample has about 800,000 distinct CDR3 sequences, about 25% seen once. Trimming took 3 bases from V and 6 from J; bases not matched to a gene: 6. This CDR3 has 14 residues. These data are taken from a study of blood T cells in healthy people across ages. Study-level results: PBMCs were not sorted, which prevented a conclusive comparison of naive versus antigen-experienced cells.

The data also belong to a second study, concerning T cells of mothers and their children. That source notes: No clones detected were persistent microchimeric T cell clones.

The origin of this receptor is a boy aged 5-17 years in good health. Sequencing was carried out using blood. The chain uses TRBV12-3 or TRBV12-4 and TRBJ2-7; 9 bases agree with TRBD1. CDR3 nucleotides: TGTGCCAGCAGTTTTAGGACAGGGGTTGGCGAGCAGTACTTC. Translating gives CASSFRTGVGEQYF.